This TCR beta chain derives from a study of shared clonotypes between healthy human individuals. Overall study results and limits: Memory subsets generally showed lower estimated richness than naive subsets. The study sampled only blood, and tissue repertoires likely differ.

CD45RO negativity and positive selection for CCR7 defined naive CD8 cells, a population that excluded terminally differentiated effector memory CD45RA+ cells. This was a deep-level run. Sequenced by immunoSEQ multiplex PCR; TCRdb stores in-frame clones only, minus some. The repertoire holds more than 2 million clones, with around 93% as singletons. The CDR3 runs 15 residues. Trimming removed 3 bases at V and 0 bases at J, with 11 bases between. From germline, CDR1 is LNHDA and CDR2 SQIVND (reference sequence). Of note for this clone: Its antigen is not known.

The chain recombines TRBV19 with TRBJ1-1, with D uncertain. Sequenced: naive CD8+ T cells from PBMCs. The TCR comes from a man younger than 30 in good health. Some clones in this sample may be carry-over from other donors' samples. The CDR3 reads CASSMADGLNTEAFF. The CDR3 region has the DNA TGTGCCAGTAGTATGGCCGACGGATTGAACACTGAAGCTTTCTTT. The variable domain in full, with the rest retrieved from reference TRBV19 and TRBJ1-1, is DGGITQSPKYLFRKEGQNVTLSCEQNLNHDAMYWYRQDPGQGLRLIYYSQIVNDFQKGDIAEGYSVSREKKESFPLTVTSAQKNPTAFYLCASSMADGLNTEAFFGQGTRLTVV.